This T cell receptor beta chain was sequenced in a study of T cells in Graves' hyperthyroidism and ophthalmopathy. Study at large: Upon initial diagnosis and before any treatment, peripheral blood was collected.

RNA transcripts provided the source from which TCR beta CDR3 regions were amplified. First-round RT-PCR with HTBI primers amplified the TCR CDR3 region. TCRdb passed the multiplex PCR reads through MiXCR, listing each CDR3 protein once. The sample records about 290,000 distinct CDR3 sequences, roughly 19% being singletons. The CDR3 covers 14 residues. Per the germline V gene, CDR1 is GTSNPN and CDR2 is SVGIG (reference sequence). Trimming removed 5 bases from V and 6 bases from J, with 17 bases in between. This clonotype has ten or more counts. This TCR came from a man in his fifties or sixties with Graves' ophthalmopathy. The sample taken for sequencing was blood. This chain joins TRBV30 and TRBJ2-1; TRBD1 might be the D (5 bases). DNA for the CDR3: TGTGCCTGGTGGGCGCCCTTCAGGGTCAATGAGCAGTTCTTC. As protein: CAWWAPFRVNEQFF.